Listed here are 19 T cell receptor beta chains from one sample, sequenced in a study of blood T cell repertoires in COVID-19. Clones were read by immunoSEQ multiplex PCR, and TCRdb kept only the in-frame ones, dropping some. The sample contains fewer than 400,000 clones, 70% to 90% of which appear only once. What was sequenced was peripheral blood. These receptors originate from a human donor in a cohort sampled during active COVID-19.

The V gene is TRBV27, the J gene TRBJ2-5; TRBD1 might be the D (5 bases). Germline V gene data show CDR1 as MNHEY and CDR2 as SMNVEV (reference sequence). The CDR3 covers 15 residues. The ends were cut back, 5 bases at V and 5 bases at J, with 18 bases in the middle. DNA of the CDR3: TGTGCCAGCAGTCTGACACCCTGGACACGGGAGACCCAGTACTTC. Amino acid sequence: CASSLTPWTRETQYF.

In DNA form, the CDR3 reads TGTGCCACCCTGGGTATTGGGGGGAATCCGAACACCGGGGAGCTGTTTTTT. Protein product: CATLGIGGNPNTGELFF. J is TRBJ2-2 and V is TRBV27, with D perhaps TRBD2 (6 bases). Germline assignment: CDR1 MNHEY and CDR2 SMNVEV (reference sequence). V was trimmed by 10 bases and J by 0 bases, leaving 21 bases between them. The CDR3 totals 17 residues.

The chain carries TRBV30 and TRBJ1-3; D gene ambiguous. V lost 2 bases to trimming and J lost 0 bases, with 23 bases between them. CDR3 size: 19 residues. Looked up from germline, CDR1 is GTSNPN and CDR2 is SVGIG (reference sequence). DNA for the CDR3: TGTGCCTGGAGTCGCTTGAACCCCCTCCGGGGTTCCTCTGGAAACACCATATATTTT. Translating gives CAWSRLNPLRGSSGNTIYF.

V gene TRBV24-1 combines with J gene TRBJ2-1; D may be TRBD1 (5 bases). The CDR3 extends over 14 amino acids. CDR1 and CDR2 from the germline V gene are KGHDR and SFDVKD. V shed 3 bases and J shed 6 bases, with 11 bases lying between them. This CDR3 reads CATSDPTEFNEQFF. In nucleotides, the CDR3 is TGTGCCACCAGTGATCCGACAGAGTTCAATGAGCAGTTCTTC.

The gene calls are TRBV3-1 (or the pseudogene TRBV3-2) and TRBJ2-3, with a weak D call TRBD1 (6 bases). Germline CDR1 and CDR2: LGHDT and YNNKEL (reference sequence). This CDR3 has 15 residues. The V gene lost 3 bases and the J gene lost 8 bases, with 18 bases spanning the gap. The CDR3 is CASSQNSVGGGTQYF. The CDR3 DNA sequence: TGTGCCAGCAGCCAGAACTCAGTAGGGGGTGGTACGCAGTATTTT.

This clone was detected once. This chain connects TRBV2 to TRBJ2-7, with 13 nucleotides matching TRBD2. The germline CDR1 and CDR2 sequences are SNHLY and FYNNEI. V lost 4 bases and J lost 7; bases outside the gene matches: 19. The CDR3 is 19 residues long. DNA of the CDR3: TGTGCCAGCAGTGCAGTAGGGACTAGCGGGATTCGCGAGGGGGGAGAGCAGTACTTC. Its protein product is CASSAVGTSGIREGGEQYF.

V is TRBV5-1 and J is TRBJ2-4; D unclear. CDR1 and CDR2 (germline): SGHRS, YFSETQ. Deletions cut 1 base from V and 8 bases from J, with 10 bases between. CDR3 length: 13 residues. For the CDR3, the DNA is TGCGCCAGCAGCTTGAACAGCCACGACATTCAGTACTTC. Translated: CASSLNSHDIQYF.

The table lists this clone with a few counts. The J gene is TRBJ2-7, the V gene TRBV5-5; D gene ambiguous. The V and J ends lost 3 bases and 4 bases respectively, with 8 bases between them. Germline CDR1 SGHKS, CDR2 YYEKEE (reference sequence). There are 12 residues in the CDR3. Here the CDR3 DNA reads TGTGCCAGCAGCTCCGGAGTATACGAGCAGTACTTC. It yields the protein CASSSGVYEQYF.

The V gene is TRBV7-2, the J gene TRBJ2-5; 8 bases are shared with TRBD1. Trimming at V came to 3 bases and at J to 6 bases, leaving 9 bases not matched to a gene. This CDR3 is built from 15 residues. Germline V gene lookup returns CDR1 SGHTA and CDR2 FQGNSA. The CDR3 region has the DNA TGTGCCAGCAGCTTTGCAGGGGGCTCCGGTAAGACCCAGTACTTC. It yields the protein CASSFAGGSGKTQYF.

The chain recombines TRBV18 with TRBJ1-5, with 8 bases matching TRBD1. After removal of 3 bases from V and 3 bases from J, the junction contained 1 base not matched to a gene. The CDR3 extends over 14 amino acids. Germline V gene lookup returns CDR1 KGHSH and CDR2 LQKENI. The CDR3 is CASSPDRDNQPQHF. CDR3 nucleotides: TGTGCCAGCTCACCGGACAGGGACAATCAGCCCCAGCATTTT.

The CDR3 here is CASSLTTGAKETQYF. DNA for the CDR3: TGTGCCAGCAGCTTAACCACAGGGGCGAAAGAGACCCAGTACTTC. The chain links TRBV7-8 to TRBJ2-5; 7 nucleotides align to TRBD1. Germline values: CDR1 SGHVS, CDR2 FQNEAQ. J gave up 3 bases and V 2 bases, and 6 bases lay outside the gene matches. The CDR3 totals 15 residues.

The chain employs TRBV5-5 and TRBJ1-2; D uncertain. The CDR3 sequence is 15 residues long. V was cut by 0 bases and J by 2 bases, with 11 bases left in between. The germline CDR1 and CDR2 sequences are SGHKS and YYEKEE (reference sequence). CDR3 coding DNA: TGTGCCAGCAGCTTGGCAGGTTCGGTGAACTATGGCTACACCTTC. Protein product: CASSLAGSVNYGYTF.

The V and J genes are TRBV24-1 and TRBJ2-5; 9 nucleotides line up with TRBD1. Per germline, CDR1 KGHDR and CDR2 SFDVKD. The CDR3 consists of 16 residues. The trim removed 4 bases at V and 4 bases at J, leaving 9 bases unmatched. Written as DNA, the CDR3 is TGTGCCACCAGTGACCAGGGACAGGGTGGGGGAGAGACCCAGTACTTC. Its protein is CATSDQGQGGGETQYF.

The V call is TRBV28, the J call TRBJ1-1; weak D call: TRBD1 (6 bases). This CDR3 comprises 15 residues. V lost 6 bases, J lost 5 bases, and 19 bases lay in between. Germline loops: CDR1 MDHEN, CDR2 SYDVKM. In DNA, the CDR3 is TGTGCCAGCAGCTTTAGGGGGGGCTGGAAGACTGAAGCTTTCTTT. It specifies CASSFRGGWKTEAFF.

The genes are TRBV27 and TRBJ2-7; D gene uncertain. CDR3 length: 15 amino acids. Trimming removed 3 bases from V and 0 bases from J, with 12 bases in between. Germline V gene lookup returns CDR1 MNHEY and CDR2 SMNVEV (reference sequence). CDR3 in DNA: TGTGCCAGCAGTTTGAAGTCCCACAGCTCCTACGAGCAGTACTTC. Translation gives CASSLKSHSSYEQYF.

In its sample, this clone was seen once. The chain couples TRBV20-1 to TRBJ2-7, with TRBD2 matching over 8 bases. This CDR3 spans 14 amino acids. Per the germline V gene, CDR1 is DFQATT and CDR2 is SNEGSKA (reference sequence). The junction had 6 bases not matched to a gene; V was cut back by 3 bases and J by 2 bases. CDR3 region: CSASSAGAAYEQYF. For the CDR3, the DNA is TGCAGTGCTAGTTCAGCGGGGGCTGCCTACGAGCAGTACTTC.

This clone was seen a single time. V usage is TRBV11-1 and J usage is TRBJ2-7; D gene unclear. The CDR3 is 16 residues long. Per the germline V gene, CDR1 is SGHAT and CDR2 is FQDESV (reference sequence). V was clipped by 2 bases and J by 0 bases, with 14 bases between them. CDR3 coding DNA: TGTGCCAGCAGCTTAACTGCACGGAGTCCCTCCTACGAGCAGTACTTC. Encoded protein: CASSLTARSPSYEQYF.

The CDR3 reads CASSLGTSGGVPSYNEQFF. In DNA form, the CDR3 reads TGCGCCAGCAGCTTGGGGACTAGCGGGGGAGTACCCTCCTACAATGAGCAGTTCTTC. The chain is built from TRBV5-1 and TRBJ2-1; TRBD2 matches at 13 bases. CDR3 length: 19 residues. The germline V gene has CDR1 SGHRS and CDR2 YFSETQ. Trimming cost V 0 bases and J 0 bases; bases outside gene matches: 6.

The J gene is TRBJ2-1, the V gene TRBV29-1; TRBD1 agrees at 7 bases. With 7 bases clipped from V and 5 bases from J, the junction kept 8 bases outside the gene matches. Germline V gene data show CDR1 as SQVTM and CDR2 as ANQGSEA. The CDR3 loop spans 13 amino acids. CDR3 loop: CSAAPQGNNEQFF. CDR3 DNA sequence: TGCAGCGCCGCGCCACAGGGGAACAATGAGCAGTTCTTC.